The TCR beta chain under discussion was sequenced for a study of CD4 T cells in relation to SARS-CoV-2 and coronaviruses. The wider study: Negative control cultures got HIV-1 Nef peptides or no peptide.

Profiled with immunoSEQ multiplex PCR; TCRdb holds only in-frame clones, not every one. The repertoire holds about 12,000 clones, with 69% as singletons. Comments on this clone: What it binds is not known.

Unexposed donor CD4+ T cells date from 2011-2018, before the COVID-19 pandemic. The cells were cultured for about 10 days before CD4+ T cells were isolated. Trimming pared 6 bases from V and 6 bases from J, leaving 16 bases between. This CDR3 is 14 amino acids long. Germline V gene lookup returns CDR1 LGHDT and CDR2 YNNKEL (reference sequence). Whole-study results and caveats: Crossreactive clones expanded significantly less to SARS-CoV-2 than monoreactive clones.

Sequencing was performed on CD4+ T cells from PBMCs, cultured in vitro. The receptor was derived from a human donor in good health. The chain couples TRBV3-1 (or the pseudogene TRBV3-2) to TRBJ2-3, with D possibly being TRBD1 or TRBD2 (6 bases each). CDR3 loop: CASSLEGGRDTQYF. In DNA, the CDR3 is TGTGCCAGCAGTCTGGAGGGGGGAAGGGATACGCAGTATTTT.